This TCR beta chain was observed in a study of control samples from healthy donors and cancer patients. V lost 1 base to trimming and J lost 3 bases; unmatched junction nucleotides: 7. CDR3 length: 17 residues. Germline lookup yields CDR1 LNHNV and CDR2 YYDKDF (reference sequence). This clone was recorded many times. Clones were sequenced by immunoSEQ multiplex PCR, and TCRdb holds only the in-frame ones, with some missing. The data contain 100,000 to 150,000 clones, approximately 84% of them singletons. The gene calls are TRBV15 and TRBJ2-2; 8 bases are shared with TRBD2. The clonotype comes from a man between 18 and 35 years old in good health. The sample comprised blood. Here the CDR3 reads CATSRVGLAGYTGELFF. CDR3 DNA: TGTGCCACCAGCAGAGTTGGGTTAGCGGGATACACCGGGGAGCTGTTTTTT.